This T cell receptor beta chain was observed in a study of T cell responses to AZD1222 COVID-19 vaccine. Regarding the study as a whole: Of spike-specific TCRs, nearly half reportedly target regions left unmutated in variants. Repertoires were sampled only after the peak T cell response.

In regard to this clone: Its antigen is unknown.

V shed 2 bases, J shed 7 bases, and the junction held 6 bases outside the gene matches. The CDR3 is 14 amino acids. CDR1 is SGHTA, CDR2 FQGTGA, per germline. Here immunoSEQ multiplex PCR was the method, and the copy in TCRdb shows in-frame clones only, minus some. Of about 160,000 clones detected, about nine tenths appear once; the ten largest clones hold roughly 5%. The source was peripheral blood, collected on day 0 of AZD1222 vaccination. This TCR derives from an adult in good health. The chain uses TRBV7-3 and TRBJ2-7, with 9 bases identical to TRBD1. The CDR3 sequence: CASSLLDRGGEQYF. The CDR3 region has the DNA TGTGCCAGCAGCTTACTGGACAGGGGAGGGGAGCAGTACTTC.